This T cell receptor (beta chain) comes out of a study of untreated major depressive disorder. Study-wide results and caveats: Compared with controls, depressed patients showed more TRBV05-01 (Vbeta 5.1) usage in CD4+ T cells.

V lost 1 base and J lost 6, with 6 bases in between. Looked up from germline, CDR1 is LNHDA and CDR2 is SQIVND (reference sequence). The CDR3 length is 12 residues. Roughly 32 ml of peripheral blood was collected per donor. On this clone itself: The antigen remains undetermined.

Using immunoSEQ multiplex PCR, the repertoire was profiled, and TCRdb retains in-frame clones only, with some absent. Seen here are under 25,000 clones, approximately 92% observed once, and the top ten hold 0.6%. Sequencing was done on a sample of CD4+ T cells from PBMCs. The receptor was derived from a woman between 35 and 50 years old with major depressive disorder. The V gene is TRBV19, the J gene TRBJ1-1; D is undetermined. CDR3 region: CASSIGTAEAFF. The CDR3 DNA follows: TGTGCCAGTAGTATAGGGACCGCTGAAGCTTTCTTT.